Sequencing of this T cell receptor beta chain was carried out in a study of cytomegalovirus exposure and HLA in healthy donors. Study-wide background: The approximately 720 first-cohort repertoires and the approximately 130 validation repertoires shared the same platform, a later analysis reported. General study points: In vitro checks showed that a few CMV-associated chains really do target CMV antigens. The study listed approximately 160 cytomegalovirus-associated TCR beta chains.

This clone was observed a handful of times. What it binds is not known. The table came from immunoSEQ multiplex PCR; TCRdb's copy has only in-frame clones and leaves some out. The sample lists roughly 240,000 clones; about 87% were seen once. V dropped 1 base and J dropped 3 bases, with 7 bases sitting between them. CDR3 length: 14 residues. The V gene's germline CDR1 is MGHRA and CDR2 YSYEKL. An approximately 130-subject validation cohort, separate from the 666-subject first cohort, supplied the donors. The receptor's source is a man in his late teens or twenties in good health and CMV-seronegative. V is TRBV4-1 and J is TRBJ1-5, with D hard to call. The specimen was PBMCs. CDR3 sequence: CASSQGQLNQPQHF. The CDR3 coding sequence is TGCGCCAGCAGCCAAGGCCAACTCAATCAGCCCCAGCATTTT.